Following are 19 T cell receptor beta chains from one sample sequenced in a study of blood T cells in healthy people across ages (dated by TCRdb to the mid-2010s). The library was obtained by 5' RACE. The instrument given in TCRdb is Illumina HiSeq 2500. A second PCR of roughly 6 to 11 cycles was run with a J-beta primer mix and a sample-barcoded 5' primer. TCRdb reworked the public reads: Q25 trimming with fastp, MiXCR clone assembly, productive beta chains retained. For every CDR3 protein sequence, its rows merge into one entry that carries the most common genes and DNA. The sample records around 1,700,000 distinct CDR3 sequences, under 30% of which are singletons. In total, the top ten clones hold over 7% of the sample. The specimen was blood. Receptors originate from a woman younger than 45 in good health.

This clonotype was seen at least ten times. The chain combines TRBV6-5 with TRBJ2-7; possibly TRBD2 for D (7 bases). Trimming shortened V by 7 bases and J by 3 bases, and 16 bases separated the two germline ends. From germline, CDR1 is MNHEY and CDR2 SVGAGI. The CDR3 runs to 14 residues. The CDR3 coding sequence is TGTGCCAGCAAACGGGGGGACACTGTCTACGAGCAGTACTTC. Translating gives CASKRGDTVYEQYF.

In this sample, this clonotype turned up many times. The chain is built from TRBV12-3 or TRBV12-4 and TRBJ2-3; D might be TRBD2 (5 bases). V gave up 6 bases and J gave up 0 bases, with 13 bases separating them. CDR3 length: 15 residues. This chain's CDR3 is CASSLLASSTDTQYF. The CDR3 coding sequence is TGTGCCAGCAGCCTGTTGGCTAGCAGCACAGATACGCAGTATTTT.

The chain combines TRBV4-2 with TRBJ2-3; TRBD2 might be the D (7 bases). Germline V CDR1 and CDR2: LGHNA, YNFKEQ. V lost 1 base and J lost 4, with 21 bases in between. This CDR3 contains 18 residues. The CDR3 loop reads CASSQVTGSGGGADTQYF. CDR3 coding DNA: TGTGCCAGCAGCCAAGTGACGGGAAGCGGAGGGGGGGCAGATACGCAGTATTTT.

Only one count was recorded for this clonotype. This could be a read error, since a much larger clone is one nucleotide away. CDR3 loop: CASSLSAGAGAFADTQYF. CDR3 nucleotides: TGTGCCAGCAGCCTCTCCGCTGGAGCGGGAGCTTTCGCAGATACGCAGTATTTT. The V and J genes are TRBV6-1 and TRBJ2-3; 8 positions agree with TRBD2. Germline V gives CDR1 MNHNS, CDR2 SASEGT. The CDR3 runs 18 residues. Losses at the gene ends were 6 bases for V and 4 bases for J; bases not matched to a gene: 18.

Notes on this clonotype: A read error is possible here, since a much larger clone lies one base away. This chain connects TRBV12-3 or TRBV12-4 to TRBJ2-3; 8 bases agree with TRBD2. V was pared by 3 bases and J by 5 bases, with 10 bases of the junction left unmatched. The CDR3 has 16 amino acids. For the CDR3, the DNA is TGTGCCAGCAGTTTCACACCGGGACTAGTAAGAGATACGCAGTATTTT. It is translated as CASSFTPGLVRDTQYF.

Points on this clonotype: As the CDR3 is not closed by the conserved phenylalanine or tryptophan, this likely results from a read error. The chain has TRBV6-4 and TRBJ2-7; TRBD1 aligns across 9 bases. The CDR3 is made up of 14 amino acids. Germline CDR1 reads MRHNA; CDR2 reads SNTAGT. V shed 8 bases, J shed 2 bases, and the junction held 7 bases outside the gene matches. The CDR3 loop is CASARTGATYEQYY. The DNA for the CDR3 is TGTGCCAGCGCCCGGACAGGGGCTACCTACGAGCAGTACTAC.

This clonotype appeared a few times. Relative to the germline gene, one junction end is altered; a read error may explain this. The V and J genes are TRBV5-1 and TRBJ2-1, with a tentative D call TRBD2 (5 bases). CDR1 SGHRS and CDR2 YFSETQ come from the germline V gene. This CDR3 comprises 14 residues. This CDR3 reads CASSLGGSPNGQFF. Written as DNA, the CDR3 is TGCGCCAGCAGCTTGGGTGGGAGTCCGAATGGGCAGTTCTTC.

This clonotype has a single count. A read error may produce the germline difference seen at one junction end. The chain couples TRBV28 to TRBJ2-7; 10 bases align to TRBD1. The J call is uncertain, as TRBJ2-5 better fits the DNA end. Germline lookup yields CDR1 MDHEN and CDR2 SYDVKM. The CDR3 is made up of 17 amino acids. The CDR3 here is CTSSSQTGGQNQETQYF. In DNA form, the CDR3 reads TGTACCAGCAGTTCTCAGACAGGGGGCCAGAATCAAGAGACCCAGTACTTC.

This clonotype was recorded a few times. The chain links TRBV7-2 to TRBJ1-2; D is perhaps TRBD1 (6 bases). The germline CDR1 and CDR2 sequences are SGHTA and FQGNSA. Trimming shortened V by 5 bases and J by 5 bases, and 18 bases separated the two germline ends. The CDR3 runs 15 residues. CDR3 coding DNA: TGTGCCAGCAGCCGGGGTAGTGGGGGCTTATATGGCTACACCTTC. Translated, it gives CASSRGSGGLYGYTF. The variable domain in full, with the rest retrieved from reference TRBV7-2 and TRBJ1-2, is GAGVSQSPSNKVTEKGKDVELRCDPISGHTALYWYRQSLGQGLEFLIYFQGNSAPDKSGLPSDRFSAERTGGSVSTLTIQRTQQEDSAVYLCASSRGSGGLYGYTFGSGTRLTVV.

This clonotype was recorded a few times. The V call is TRBV20-1, the J call TRBJ1-1, with 9 bases identical to TRBD1. Germline V gene data show CDR1 as DFQATT and CDR2 as SNEGSKA (reference sequence). CDR3 length: 14 amino acids. J lost 5 bases, V lost 3 bases, and 7 bases had no gene match. CDR3 sequence reads: CSASHTGGKTEAFF. CDR3 in DNA: TGCAGTGCTAGCCATACAGGGGGCAAAACTGAAGCTTTCTTT.

There are many counts of this clonotype. The chain uses TRBV4-3 and TRBJ2-3; TRBD2 aligns across 8 bases. Germline CDR1 is LGHNA and CDR2 is YSLEER. After removal of 6 bases from V and 3 bases from J, the junction contained 8 bases not matched to a gene. This CDR3 region has 15 residues. For the CDR3, the DNA is TGCGCCAGCAGTGCGAGCGGGAGCAGGACAGATACGCAGTATTTT. Translated, it gives CASSASGSRTDTQYF.

The chain links TRBV3-1 to TRBJ2-1; TRBD1 aligns across 10 bases. The CDR3 length is 14 residues. V dropped 4 bases and J dropped 9; count of bases not matched to a gene: 6. The germline V gene encodes CDR1 LGHDT and CDR2 YNNKEL (reference sequence). CDR3 sequence reads: CASSRDRGRVEQFF. The CDR3, as DNA: TGTGCCAGCAGCCGAGACAGGGGGCGGGTTGAGCAGTTCTTC.

The chain uses TRBV6-2 or TRBV6-3 and TRBJ2-5; D tentatively fits TRBD1 or TRBD2 (5 bases each). This CDR3 is built from 14 residues. The V gene's germline CDR1 is MNHEY and CDR2 SVGEGT. V dropped 7 bases and J dropped 3 bases, with 15 bases sitting between them. The CDR3 here is CASTGGQAKETQYF. CDR3 DNA sequence: TGTGCCAGCACCGGAGGACAAGCGAAAGAGACCCAGTACTTC.

The chain employs TRBV7-9 and TRBJ1-5; no clear D gene. Germline V CDR1 and CDR2: SEHNR, FQNEAQ (reference sequence). The CDR3 totals 16 residues. Trimming left V 1 base short and J 0 bases short, with 10 bases between. The CDR3 nucleotides read TGTGCCAGCAGCTTAGGGCGGGGATCTAGCAATCAGCCCCAGCATTTT. The encoded protein is CASSLGRGSSNQPQHF.

There are many counts of this clonotype. This rearrangement joins TRBV6-4 to TRBJ2-3; D unclear. The CDR3 extends over 13 amino acids. V shed 3 bases and J shed 0 bases, with 4 bases lying between them. Germline V gives CDR1 MRHNA, CDR2 SNTAGT. The CDR3 DNA reads TGTGCCAGCAGTGAATCCAGCACAGATACGCAGTATTTT. Translated, it gives CASSESSTDTQYF.

The chain recombines TRBV11-2 with TRBJ2-1; TRBD2 matches at 12 bases. Germline CDR1 SGHAT, CDR2 FQNNGV. The CDR3 length is 16 residues. J lost 10 bases, V lost 4 bases, and 11 bases had no gene match. DNA for the CDR3: TGTGCCAGCAGCTCAGTGACTAGCGGGGGTAGCTACGAGCAGTTCTTC. Amino acid sequence: CASSSVTSGGSYEQFF.

This clonotype was seen more than once but under ten times. V and J are TRBV4-3 and TRBJ2-3, with 9 positions matching TRBD2. Germline lookup yields CDR1 LGHNA and CDR2 YSLEER. Trimming took 2 bases from V and 3 from J; bases not matched to a gene: 12. CDR3 length: 18 amino acids. The CDR3 sequence: CASSQRAGGPGLTDTQYF. CDR3 nucleotides: TGCGCCAGCAGCCAACGGGCGGGAGGGCCTGGTTTAACAGATACGCAGTATTTT.

This clonotype appeared a few times. The genes are TRBV11-3 and TRBJ1-1; weak D call: TRBD1 (6 bases). The germline gives CDR1 SGHNT, CDR2 YENEEA. The germline V and J ends were trimmed by 2 bases and 1 base, with 14 bases remaining between them. This CDR3 has 16 residues. CDR3 in amino acids: CASSLTRDTGNTEAFF. The CDR3 bases are TGTGCCAGCAGCTTAACGCGGGACACGGGGAACACTGAAGCTTTCTTT.

V usage is TRBV12-3 or TRBV12-4 and J usage is TRBJ2-3; 10 nucleotides align to TRBD2. This CDR3 comprises 15 residues. J gave up 2 bases and V 9 bases, and 8 bases lay outside the gene matches. The DNA for the CDR3 is TGTGCCAGTGGGCAGCGGGAGGGGACCACAGATACGCAGTATTTT. Its protein is CASGQREGTTDTQYF.